A selection of T cell receptor beta chains follows, all from one sample in a study of blood T cell repertoires in COVID-19. Sequenced by immunoSEQ multiplex PCR; TCRdb stores in-frame clones only, minus some. Among 200,000 to 250,000 clones, approximately 90% were seen once, and the ten largest hold 2.2%. Input material: peripheral blood. The receptors stem from a man in his thirties or forties who had recovered from COVID-19. Each CDR3 is given with its conserved first and last residue. The D gene is left open where the match is weak. Clone size is shown for a subset of rows, as once, few, many or a class of expanded clone.

v_call,clone_size,d_call,j_call,cdr3_aa,cdr3_nt
TRBV7-8,NA,NA,TRBJ2-7,CASSTNPSSSYEQYF,TGTGCCAGCAGCACCAATCCCTCGAGCTCCTACGAGCAGTACTTC
TRBV18,NA,TRBD1,TRBJ1-4,CASSLGQDEKLFF,TGTGCCAGCTCACTGGGACAGGATGAAAAACTGTTTTTT
TRBV5-1,NA,NA,TRBJ2-2,CASSFVTGTNTGELFF,TGCGCCAGCAGCTTTGTCACGGGAACGAACACCGGGGAGCTGTTTTTT
TRBV5-1,few,NA,TRBJ2-5,CASSFSLGRQETQYF,TGCGCCAGCAGCTTCAGCTTGGGGAGACAAGAGACCCAGTACTTC
TRBV30,once,NA,TRBJ1-2,CAWRGWGLRLNYGYTF,TGTGCCTGGAGGGGTTGGGGACTTCGGCTTAACTATGGCTACACCTTC
TRBV11-2,NA,NA,TRBJ2-1,CASTRGGANEQFF,TGTGCCAGCACCCGTGGGGGGGCGAATGAGCAGTTCTTC
TRBV6-4,NA,NA,TRBJ2-2,CASSEQANTGELFF,TGTGCCAGCAGTGAACAGGCGAACACCGGGGAGCTGTTTTTT
TRBV6-2/TRBV6-3,NA,TRBD1,TRBJ2-7,CASSRSGTGTYEQYF,TGTGCCAGCAGTAGATCCGGGACAGGGACCTACGAGCAGTACTTC
TRBV5-6,once,NA,TRBJ2-5,CASRKQGGEETQYF,TGTGCCAGCAGGAAGCAGGGAGGAGAAGAGACCCAGTACTTC
TRBV30,NA,NA,TRBJ1-2,CAWKVRSGAYGYTF,TGTGCCTGGAAGGTTAGGTCAGGGGCCTATGGCTACACCTTC
TRBV12-5,once,NA,TRBJ1-1,CASGLVGGTEAFF,TGTGCTAGTGGTTTGGTGGGAGGCACTGAAGCTTTCTTT
TRBV7-9,NA,NA,TRBJ2-4,CASSLVSTGRGKNIQYF,TGTGCCAGCAGCTTAGTTTCCACCGGAAGGGGCAAAAACATTCAGTACTTC
TRBV7-6,NA,NA,TRBJ2-7,CASSLERSLRHEQYF,TGTGCCAGCAGCTTAGAACGGTCACTAAGGCACGAGCAGTACTTC
TRBV2,NA,TRBD2,TRBJ2-7,CASSVNERGSSYEQYF,TGTGCCAGCAGTGTGAACGAGCGGGGGAGCTCCTACGAGCAGTACTTC
TRBV7-9,few,NA,TRBJ1-1,CASSFDNEAFF,TGTGCCAGCAGCTTCGACAATGAAGCTTTCTTT
TRBV27,NA,NA,TRBJ1-5,CASRAGIISNQPQHF,TGTGCCAGCAGGGCAGGGATAATTAGCAATCAGCCCCAGCATTTT
TRBV19,NA,NA,TRBJ2-3,CASSTGLADTQYF,TGTGCCAGTAGTACCGGGTTAGCAGATACGCAGTATTTT
TRBV6-5,NA,NA,TRBJ2-7,CASRGSSYEQYF,TGTGCCTCTCGGGGGTCATCCTACGAGCAGTACTTC
TRBV5-1,NA,NA,TRBJ1-1,CATQTQSGAANTEAFF,TGCGCCACCCAAACTCAGAGTGGGGCGGCGAACACTGAAGCTTTCTTT
TRBV20-1,NA,NA,TRBJ2-1,CSARINEQFF,TGCAGTGCGAGGATCAATGAGCAGTTCTTC
TRBV3-1/TRBV3-2,NA,NA,TRBJ2-6,CASSQGTGSGANVLTF,TGTGCCAGCAGCCAAGGAACAGGGTCTGGGGCCAACGTCCTGACTTTC
TRBV7-2,NA,NA,TRBJ1-5,CASSFESAGQPQHF,TGTGCCAGCAGCTTCGAGTCCGCGGGCCAGCCCCAGCATTTT
TRBV11-3,NA,NA,TRBJ1-1,CASSSEGTGNTEAFF,TGTGCCAGCAGCTCGGAGGGGACGGGTAACACTGAAGCTTTCTTT
TRBV6-5,NA,NA,TRBJ1-2,CASSYSFGGGYGYTF,TGTGCCAGCAGTTACTCGTTCGGGGGTGGCTATGGCTACACCTTC
TRBV18,NA,NA,TRBJ2-7,CASSGGAERYEQYF,TGTGCCAGCTCGGGGGGGGCAGAACGCTACGAGCAGTACTTC
TRBV7-9,once,NA,TRBJ1-2,CASREGANYGYTF,TGTGCCAGCAGGGAAGGGGCTAACTATGGCTACACCTTC
TRBV6-5,NA,TRBD1,TRBJ1-4,CATDRVGKLFF,TGTGCCACCGACAGGGTGGGAAAACTGTTTTTT
TRBV5-5,NA,NA,TRBJ1-2,CASSSGGGYTF,TGTGCCAGCAGCTCCGGTGGTGGCTACACCTTC
TRBV5-1,once,TRBD1,TRBJ1-2,CASSLGQGRSDGYTF,TGCGCCAGCAGCTTGGGACAGGGTCGATCGGATGGCTACACCTTC
TRBV29-1,NA,TRBD2,TRBJ2-5,CSAVAGQETQYF,TGCAGCGCTGTAGCGGGTCAAGAGACCCAGTACTTC
TRBV18,many,TRBD2,TRBJ2-3,CASSPTSGDTQYF,TGTGCCAGCTCGCCGACTAGCGGCGATACGCAGTATTTT
TRBV15,NA,NA,TRBJ1-2,CATSRGAPGLRGGYTF,TGTGCCACCAGCAGAGGGGCCCCGGGGTTAAGGGGGGGCTACACCTTC
TRBV21-1,NA,NA,TRBJ1-2,CAFNRDRGVYTF,TGTGCCTTCAACCGGGACAGAGGGGTCTACACCTTC
TRBV5-1,NA,TRBD2,TRBJ2-1,CASSLVLAGITYNEQFF,TGCGCCAGCAGCTTGGTTCTAGCGGGCATCACCTACAATGAGCAGTTCTTC
TRBV19,NA,NA,TRBJ1-1,CASINTAGGNTEAFF,TGTGCCAGTATTAACACAGCGGGAGGGAACACTGAAGCTTTCTTT
TRBV5-4,NA,TRBD2,TRBJ2-1,CASSRTSAGGYNEQFF,TGTGCCAGCAGCCGGACCTCGGCGGGGGGGTACAATGAGCAGTTCTTC
TRBV6-1,NA,NA,TRBJ1-2,CASSERTAHNYGYTF,TGTGCCAGCAGTGAAAGGACAGCTCACAACTATGGCTACACCTTC